A selection of T cell receptor beta chains follows, all from one sample in a study of blood T cell repertoires in COVID-19. Sequencing was performed with immunoSEQ multiplex PCR; in TCRdb, only in-frame clones are kept and a portion is missing. The sample holds 280,000 or so clones; roughly 85% are singletons and the top ten take roughly 2%. Source material: PBMCs or T cells enriched from blood (not recorded which). The source is a young man who had recovered from COVID-19. The CDR3 runs from the conserved cysteine through the conserved F or W. D genes are given only for firm matches. The size entry is marked missing in some rows and otherwise reads once, few, many or a size class.

j_call d_call cdr3_length clone_size v_call cdr3_aa cdr3_nt
TRBJ1-2 TRBD1 13 . TRBV6-4 CASSDGTGRGYTF TGTGCCAGCAGTGACGGGACAGGACGGGGCTACACCTTC
TRBJ2-2 . 15 . TRBV11-1 CASSKQGSGTGELFF TGTGCCAGCAGCAAACAGGGTTCGGGTACCGGGGAGCTGTTTTTT
TRBJ1-1 TRBD1 16 . TRBV19 CASSIWDSNSNTEAFF TGTGCCAGTAGTATCTGGGACAGCAACTCGAACACTGAAGCTTTCTTT
TRBJ2-7 . 12 . TRBV2 CAYSSNSYEQYF TGTGCCTATTCTAGTAACTCCTACGAGCAGTACTTC
TRBJ1-3 TRBD1 20 . TRBV9 CASSSRNRTGLPRGGNTIYF TGTGCCAGCAGCTCACGTAATCGGACAGGTCTACCCAGGGGCGGAAACACCATATATTTT
TRBJ2-2 TRBD2 14 . TRBV7-9 CASSQRGGAGELFF TGTGCCAGCAGCCAGCGGGGAGGCGCTGGGGAGCTGTTTTTT
TRBJ2-2 . 15 . TRBV27 CASSLGQIGTGELFF TGTGCCAGCAGCCTGGGGCAGATAGGGACCGGGGAGCTGTTTTTT
TRBJ1-6 TRBD1 15 . TRBV5-1 CASSPVGQGNSPLHF TGCGCCAGCAGCCCCGTGGGACAGGGAAATTCACCCCTCCACTTT
TRBJ1-1 . 16 . TRBV4-2 CASSQVAGRMNTEAFF TGTGCCAGCAGCCAAGTGGCAGGGAGGATGAACACTGAAGCTTTCTTT
TRBJ2-7 TRBD1 19 . TRBV9 CASSQTAELGQGVSYEQYF TGTGCCAGCAGCCAAACAGCGGAGTTGGGACAGGGGGTCTCCTACGAGCAGTACTTC
TRBJ2-1 TRBD1 14 . TRBV5-6 CASSLVQGVNEQFF TGTGCCAGCAGCTTGGTCCAGGGGGTGAATGAGCAGTTCTTC
TRBJ1-5 . 16 once TRBV30 CAWSVAGARGNQPQHF TGTGCCTGGAGTGTAGCGGGGGCGAGGGGAAATCAGCCCCAGCATTTT
TRBJ2-1 TRBD2 16 . TRBV5-1 CASRSSGGSSYNEQFF TGCGCCAGCAGGTCTAGCGGTGGGAGCTCCTACAATGAGCAGTTCTTC
TRBJ1-4 TRBD1 14 few TRBV4-3 CASSQDYEGQILFF TGCGCCAGCAGCCAAGATTATGAGGGACAGATATTGTTTTTT
TRBJ2-2 . 14 . TRBV7-2 CASSPPIRYGELFF TGTGCCAGCAGCCCTCCCATCCGGTACGGGGAGCTGTTTTTT
TRBJ2-5 . 15 . TRBV7-3 CASSLGGARGETQYF TGTGCCAGCAGCTTAGGCGGGGCCCGAGGGGAGACCCAGTACTTC
TRBJ2-5 . 14 . TRBV5-8 CASSHQGEVETQYF TGTGCCAGCAGCCACCAGGGGGAGGTGGAGACCCAGTACTTC
TRBJ1-1 . 16 once TRBV5-1 CASSLGDTLMNTEAFF TGCGCCAGCAGCTTGGGGGACACCCTCATGAACACTGAAGCTTTCTTT
TRBJ1-3 . 15 . TRBV7-2 CASSLEFSSGNTIYF TGTGCCAGCAGCTTAGAATTTAGCTCTGGAAACACCATATATTTT
TRBJ1-5 . 15 . TRBV6-5 CASSYSKQGVWPQHF TGTGCCAGCAGTTACTCGAAACAGGGCGTATGGCCCCAGCATTTT
TRBJ2-7 . 14 . TRBV5-8 CASSFRDSAYEQYF TGTGCCAGCAGCTTCCGGGACTCAGCCTACGAGCAGTACTTC
TRBJ2-3 . 14 . TRBV10-3 CAISESYGTDTQYF TGTGCCATCAGTGAAAGCTATGGCACAGATACGCAGTATTTT
TRBJ2-3 . 13 . TRBV24-1 CATSRQGTDTQYF TGTGCCACCAGTCGACAGGGCACAGATACGCAGTATTTT